Presented here are 9 T cell receptor beta chains from one specimen sequenced in a study of T cell responses to AZD1222 COVID-19 vaccine. Using immunoSEQ multiplex PCR, the repertoire was profiled, and TCRdb retains in-frame clones only, with some absent. The sample carries over 100,000 clones, approximately 90% recorded once. The sequencing used peripheral blood, collected on day 0 of AZD1222 vaccination. These receptors all come from an adult in good health.

This sequence joins TRBV2 and TRBJ2-1, with 9 bases identical to TRBD2. CDR1 is SNHLY, CDR2 FYNNEI, per germline. V shed 8 bases and J 5 bases; nucleotides not matched to a gene: 4. This CDR3 has 13 amino acids. CDR3 in amino acids: CASARGGNNEQFF. The DNA of the CDR3 is TGTGCCAGCGCGCGGGGGGGAAACAATGAGCAGTTCTTC. Using reference TRBV2 and TRBJ2-1 for the parts outside the CDR3, the full variable domain is EPEVTQTPSHQVTQMGQEVILRCVPISNHLYFYWYRQILGQKVEFLVSFYNNEISEKSEIFDDQFSVERPDGSNFTLKIRSTKLEDSAMYFCASARGGNNEQFFGPGTRLTVL.

The rearrangement uses TRBV7-8 and TRBJ2-1; D ambiguous. Germline CDR1 SGHVS, CDR2 FQNEAQ. V was cut by 4 bases and J by 9 bases, with 16 bases left in between. This CDR3 has 14 amino acids. CDR3 DNA: TGTGCCAGCAGCTCCCGGGCCCAAAAAGCTGAGCAGTTCTTC. It encodes CASSSRAQKAEQFF.

The V call is TRBV19, the J call TRBJ2-3; TRBD1 is a possible D gene (6 bases). CDR1 is LNHDA, CDR2 SQIVND, per germline (reference sequence). V was clipped by 10 bases and J by 5 bases, with 19 bases between them. The CDR3 extends over 14 amino acids. The CDR3 nucleotides read TGTGCCACAAGGGGGAACCAAGGGGTAGATACGCAGTATTTT. Translated: CATRGNQGVDTQYF.

The chain joins TRBV30 to TRBJ2-7; TRBD2 aligns across 13 bases. With 6 bases clipped from V and 6 bases from J, the junction kept 8 bases outside the gene matches. Germline V lookup: CDR1 GTSNPN, CDR2 SVGIG (reference sequence). This CDR3 comprises 14 residues. CDR3 loop: CACELAGGLSEQYF. The CDR3 nucleotides are TGTGCCTGCGAACTAGCGGGGGGGCTCTCCGAGCAGTACTTC.

The chain has TRBV29-1 and TRBJ1-2; D unclear. The CDR3 length is 15 residues. Trimming stripped 1 base from V and 0 bases from J, with 12 bases between. Germline V gene data show CDR1 as SQVTM and CDR2 as ANQGSEA. CDR3 amino acids: CSVEGTVDSNYGYTF. The DNA for the CDR3 is TGCAGCGTTGAAGGGACGGTGGATTCTAACTATGGCTACACCTTC.

The gene calls are TRBV5-5 and TRBJ2-2, with D tentatively TRBD1 (6 bases). V was shortened by 3 bases and J by 1 base, with 10 bases between the two germline ends. Germline-derived CDR1 and CDR2 are SGHKS and YYEKEE (reference sequence). The CDR3 totals 15 residues. Here the CDR3 reads CASSSGQKNTGELFF. CDR3 DNA sequence: TGTGCCAGCAGCTCTGGACAGAAGAACACCGGGGAGCTGTTTTTT.

V usage is TRBV2 and J usage is TRBJ1-2; D unclear. There are 14 residues in the CDR3. Germline CDR1 SNHLY, CDR2 FYNNEI. Trimming took 6 bases from V and 7 from J, leaving 18 bases between them. The CDR3: CASRKETSAFGYTF. CDR3 sequence (DNA): TGTGCCAGCAGGAAGGAGACAAGCGCGTTTGGCTACACCTTC.

This clone has only one observation. The genes are TRBV14 and TRBJ2-5, with a weak D call TRBD1 (5 bases). This CDR3 is 13 amino acids long. Trimming stripped 3 bases from V and 2 bases from J, with 7 bases between. Germline CDR1 reads SGHDN; CDR2 reads FVKESK. As DNA, the CDR3 is TGTGCCAGCAGCCAGGGGCAGCAAGAGACCCAGTACTTC. It specifies CASSQGQQETQYF.

The table lists this clone with a count of one. The CDR3 DNA is TGTGCCAGTAGACAATCTACCTTCTCCTACAATGAGCAGTTCTTC. As protein: CASRQSTFSYNEQFF. This chain links TRBV27 with TRBJ2-1; no firm D call. V shed 9 bases and J shed 0 bases, with 15 bases lying between them. Germline CDR1 is MNHEY and CDR2 is SMNVEV (reference sequence). The CDR3 is made up of 15 amino acids.